Below, 8 T cell receptor beta chains from the same sample are listed, as sequenced in a study of blood T cell repertoires in COVID-19. The protocol was immunoSEQ multiplex PCR, while the TCRdb copy is restricted to in-frame clones and leaves out a portion. The sample lists 300,000 to 350,000 clones; 86% were seen once. Material: PBMCs or T cells enriched from blood (not recorded which). These receptors came from a woman aged 40 to 50 with acute COVID-19.

This clone has only a few counts. The chain combines TRBV11-2 with TRBJ1-1; the match to TRBD1 covers 10 bases. Trimming removed 1 base from V and 6 bases from J; junction bases left unmatched: 5. Germline lookup yields CDR1 SGHAT and CDR2 FQNNGV. CDR3 length: 15 residues. The CDR3 spells CASSLVLGQGAEAFF. The DNA for the CDR3 is TGTGCCAGCAGCTTAGTATTAGGACAGGGGGCTGAAGCTTTCTTT.

The gene calls are TRBV5-8 and TRBJ1-1; tentative D call: TRBD1 (6 bases). CDR3 length: 17 residues. CDR1 is SGHTS, CDR2 YDEGEE, per germline. Trimming cost V 2 bases and J 4 bases, with 21 bases left between them. CDR3 DNA: TGTGCCAGCAGCTTTGGACAGACACTCCCCAGAGGCACTGAAGCTTTCTTT. Amino acid sequence: CASSFGQTLPRGTEAFF. The variable domain in full, completed from reference TRBV5-8 and TRBJ1-1, reads EAGVTQSPTHLIKTRGQQATLRCSPISGHTSVYWYQQALGLGLQFLLWYDEGEERNRGNFPPRFSGRQFPNYSSELNVNALELEDSALYLCASSFGQTLPRGTEAFFGQGTRLTVV.

The chain combines TRBV16 with TRBJ2-2; tentatively, D is TRBD2 (6 bases). Trimming removed 1 base from V and 1 base from J, with 10 bases in between. Germline assignment: CDR1 KGHSY and CDR2 FQNENV. The CDR3 totals 16 residues. DNA for the CDR3: TGTGCCAGCAGCCAATTTATTAGCGGGAACACCGGGGAGCTGTTTTTT. It is translated as CASSQFISGNTGELFF.

The chain uses TRBV18 and TRBJ2-1; perhaps TRBD2 as D (5 bases). V was shortened by 2 bases and J by 10 bases, with 15 bases between the two germline ends. Germline-derived CDR1 and CDR2 are KGHSH and LQKENI. The CDR3 extends over 14 amino acids. This chain's CDR3 is CASSPGNGRGEQFF. The CDR3 coding sequence is TGTGCCAGCTCACCAGGTAACGGCAGAGGGGAGCAGTTCTTC.

V gene TRBV9 combines with J gene TRBJ2-2, with a tentative D call TRBD1 (6 bases). V lost 4 bases to trimming and J lost 5 bases, with 24 bases between them. CDR1 is SGDLS, CDR2 YYNGEE, per germline. The CDR3 spans 18 residues. This CDR3 reads CASSLSPSRTVGTGELFF. In DNA, the CDR3 is TGTGCCAGCAGCCTTTCACCCTCACGGACAGTAGGTACCGGGGAGCTGTTTTTT.

This sequence joins TRBV28 and TRBJ2-1; a possible D gene is TRBD1 (5 bases). The germline V and J ends were trimmed by 1 base and 8 bases, with 12 bases remaining between them. There are 14 residues in the CDR3. CDR1 is MDHEN, CDR2 SYDVKM, per germline. This CDR3 reads CASSLYRKPDEQFF. The DNA of the CDR3 is TGTGCCAGCAGTTTATACAGGAAACCCGATGAGCAGTTCTTC.

V gene TRBV9 combines with J gene TRBJ2-3; TRBD2 is a possible D gene (6 bases). Trimming pared 4 bases from V and 2 bases from J, leaving 14 bases between. The CDR3 covers 15 residues. Germline CDR1 is SGDLS and CDR2 is YYNGEE. The chain's CDR3 is CASSPQAGSTDTQYF. The CDR3 DNA follows: TGTGCCAGCAGCCCCCAAGCGGGTTCCACAGATACGCAGTATTTT.

V and J are TRBV27 and TRBJ1-2; 7 nucleotides line up with TRBD1. CDR1 and CDR2 (germline): MNHEY, SMNVEV (reference sequence). The CDR3 is made up of 16 amino acids. After removal of 3 bases from V and 8 bases from J, the junction contained 15 bases not matched to a gene. The chain's CDR3 is CASSFTGTEALYGYTF. The CDR3 DNA follows: TGTGCCAGCAGTTTCACCGGGACAGAAGCCTTATACGGCTACACCTTC.